This passage covers 17 T cell receptor beta chains from one sample sequenced in a study of Tregs in tolerant kidney transplant recipients. Data came from immunoSEQ multiplex PCR; TCRdb stores just in-frame clones and leaves some out. The profile covers under 300,000 clones, with more than 65% appearing a single time and less than 0.75% taken by the ten largest. Sequencing was carried out using CD4+ T cells from blood. These receptors all stem from a human donor in good health.

The genes are TRBV29-1 and TRBJ2-1, with D maybe TRBD2 (7 bases). The ends were cut back, 5 bases at V and 9 bases at J, with 20 bases in the middle. The germline CDR1 and CDR2 sequences are SQVTM and ANQGSEA. This CDR3 contains 14 residues. The DNA of the CDR3 is TGCAGCGTTCAGAGACTAGGGGGAGGGGGTGAGCAGTTCTTC. Residues: CSVQRLGGGGEQFF.

V usage is TRBV7-8 and J usage is TRBJ1-5; maybe TRBD1 (5 bases). Looked up from germline, CDR1 is SGHVS and CDR2 is FQNEAQ. V shed 3 bases and J shed 2 bases, with 14 bases lying between them. The CDR3 has 16 amino acids. CDR3 nucleotide sequence: TGTGCCAGCAGCTTGGACCGGGGGTCGGGCAATCAGCCCCAGCATTTT. Protein: CASSLDRGSGNQPQHF.

This clone has only one observation. CDR3 DNA: TGTGCCAGCAGTGGGAAAGGGGGAATCACTGAAGCTTTCTTT. This encodes CASSGKGGITEAFF. The V gene is TRBV2, the J gene TRBJ1-1, with a tentative D call TRBD1 (6 bases). The germline CDR1 and CDR2 sequences are SNHLY and FYNNEI. V was pared by 4 bases and J by 4 bases, with 13 bases between. CDR3 length: 14 residues.

The chain employs TRBV21-1 and TRBJ1-2; TRBD1 is taken as the D call from the table, unchecked against the DNA. TRBV21-1 is tagged as a pseudogene. The CDR3 is made up of 15 amino acids. CDR3 sequence: CASSKASRTDCGYTF. The CDR3 nucleotides read TGTGCCAGCAGCAAAGCGTCTCGGACAGACTGTGGCTACACCTTC.

This chain uses TRBV27 with TRBJ2-1; 14 nucleotides align to TRBD2. The CDR3 spans 17 residues. The V and J ends lost 5 bases and 6 bases, in that order; junction bases with no gene match: 9. Germline values: CDR1 MNHEY, CDR2 SMNVEV (reference sequence). For the CDR3, the DNA is TGTGCCAGCAGTCGTCCTCCGGGACTAGCGGGAGTCAATGAGCAGTTCTTC. This encodes CASSRPPGLAGVNEQFF.

The chain recombines TRBV5-1 with TRBJ2-5; D not certain. The CDR3 is 14 amino acids. V was cut by 4 bases and J by 5 bases, with 15 bases left in between. Germline V gene lookup returns CDR1 SGHRS and CDR2 YFSETQ. The CDR3 is CASSPGPGAETQYF. In DNA, the CDR3 is TGCGCCAGCAGCCCCGGCCCCGGCGCGGAGACCCAGTACTTC. Drawing the rest from reference TRBV5-1 and TRBJ2-5, the complete variable domain is KAGVTQTPRYLIKTRGQQVTLSCSPISGHRSVSWYQQTPGQGLQFLFEYFSETQRNKGNFPGRFSGRQFSNSRSEMNVSTLELGDSALYLCASSPGPGAETQYFGPGTRLLVL.

V gene TRBV2 combines with J gene TRBJ2-5; 9 positions match TRBD2. The DNA end is more similar to TRBJ2-7, so the J call may be wrong. CDR1 SNHLY and CDR2 FYNNEI come from the germline V gene. This CDR3 has 12 residues. CDR3: CASSRLAAEQYF. The CDR3 bases are TGTGCCAGCTCCCGACTAGCGGCCGAGCAGTACTTC.

The chain combines TRBV7-2 with TRBJ1-2, with D possibly TRBD1 on 5 matching bases. This CDR3 is built from 16 residues. Germline V gives CDR1 SGHTA, CDR2 FQGNSA. V lost 3 bases to trimming and J lost 0 bases, with 14 bases between them. CDR3 nucleotides: TGTGCCAGCAGCTTGCAGGGTGGGAAAGCTAACTATGGCTACACCTTC. Its translation: CASSLQGGKANYGYTF.

The DNA of the CDR3 is TGTGCCTGGATACCCAGCACAGGGAAAGAGACCCAGTACTTC. It encodes CAWIPSTGKETQYF. V and J are TRBV30 and TRBJ2-5, with D perhaps TRBD1 (6 bases). This CDR3 contains 14 residues. CDR1 and CDR2 from the germline V gene are GTSNPN and SVGIG (reference sequence). Trimming left V 4 bases short and J 3 bases short, with 15 bases between.

The rearrangement joins TRBV2 to TRBJ1-1; D unresolved. From germline, CDR1 is SNHLY and CDR2 FYNNEI. The CDR3 spans 14 residues. V shed 7 bases and J shed 1 base, with 13 bases lying between them. The DNA of the CDR3 is TGTGCCAGCAATTTAGCTGCGGGGAACACTGAAGCTTTCTTT. Its translation is CASNLAAGNTEAFF.

The chain recombines TRBV30 with TRBJ1-1; 8 positions match TRBD1. J was trimmed by 0 bases and V by 1 base; bases with no gene match: 1. Germline V lookup: CDR1 GTSNPN, CDR2 SVGIG (reference sequence). This CDR3 contains 14 residues. The CDR3 region has the DNA TGTGCCTGGAGTGAGGACAGGGTGAACACTGAAGCTTTCTTT. It translates to CAWSEDRVNTEAFF.

This chain uses TRBV12-1 with TRBJ1-5; whether TRBD1, the table's D call, matches the DNA was not checked. TRBV12-1 is reported as a pseudogene. The CDR3 totals 15 residues. The CDR3 spells CASSSWTGTHQPQHF. In nucleotides, the CDR3 is TGTGCCAGCAGCTCCTGGACAGGGACACATCAGCCCCAGCATTTT.

The rearrangement joins TRBV7-2 to TRBJ2-7; D not certain. There are 14 residues in the CDR3. Looked up from germline, CDR1 is SGHTA and CDR2 is FQGNSA. V was shortened by 1 base and J by 6 bases, with 13 bases between the two germline ends. The CDR3 region has the DNA TGTGCCAGCAGCTTAGATCACGTCAGTCTCGAGCAGTACTTC. Translating it yields CASSLDHVSLEQYF.

This chain connects TRBV11-2 to TRBJ1-2, with 7 bases fitting TRBD1. The CDR3 totals 13 residues. Germline CDR1 reads SGHAT; CDR2 reads FQNNGV. J lost 2 bases, V lost 6 bases, and 3 bases had no gene match. As DNA, the CDR3 is TGTGCCAGCAGTCGGGACAGAAACTATGGCTACACCTTC. It specifies CASSRDRNYGYTF.

This clone was seen once. The V call is TRBV6-5, the J call TRBJ1-2; D may be TRBD1 (6 bases). Trimming shortened V by 2 bases and J by 6 bases, and 7 bases separated the two germline ends. CDR1 is MNHEY, CDR2 SVGAGI, per germline. The CDR3 runs 12 residues. CDR3 sequence reads: CASSYRDNGYTF. The CDR3 region has the DNA TGTGCCAGCAGTTACAGGGACAATGGCTACACCTTC.

The chain uses TRBV7-2 and TRBJ1-5, with D uncertain. V was trimmed by 1 base and J by 1 base, leaving 8 bases between them. Germline V gene sequence: CDR1 SGHTA, CDR2 FQGNSA. There are 15 residues in the CDR3. The CDR3 sequence: CASSLDQLSNQPQHF. The CDR3 DNA reads as TGTGCCAGCAGCTTAGACCAGTTAAGCAATCAGCCCCAGCATTTT.

The chain carries TRBV1 and TRBJ2-1; the table assigns TRBD2, which was not confirmed against the DNA. TRBV1 represents a pseudogene. The CDR3 spans 15 residues. Here the CDR3 DNA reads TGCACCAGCAGCCAAAGGTCTAGCGGGAGTCCTGAGCAGTTCTTC. Encoded protein: CTSSQRSSGSPEQFF.